The 8 T cell receptor beta chains presented below share a single source sample, sequenced in a study of T cells in Graves' hyperthyroidism and ophthalmopathy. The investigators amplified TCR beta CDR3 regions from RNA transcripts. HTBI primers drove first-round RT-PCR of the TCR CDR3. TCRdb reprocessed the multiplex PCR reads with MiXCR, giving one entry per CDR3 protein. In the table there are about 510,000 distinct CDR3 sequences, 40% to 55% of which are singletons. Sequenced material: peripheral blood or thyroid tissue (not recorded which). The source of these receptors is an adult woman with Graves' disease, either hyperthyroidism or ophthalmopathy (not recorded which).

This clonotype was recorded many times. CDR3 in amino acids: CSARNDRFPGYTF. CDR3 DNA: TGCAGTGCTAGAAATGACCGCTTTCCTGGCTACACCTTC. The V and J genes are TRBV20-1 and TRBJ1-2; no clear D gene. CDR1 is DFQATT, CDR2 SNEGSKA, per germline (reference sequence). The CDR3 totals 13 residues. V was shortened by 2 bases and J by 7 bases, with 14 bases between the two germline ends.

This clonotype has a count of ten or more. The chain couples TRBV7-9 to TRBJ1-3, with D possibly TRBD1 on 5 matching bases. Germline-derived CDR1 and CDR2 are SEHNR and FQNEAQ (reference sequence). The CDR3 extends over 16 amino acids. V was trimmed by 2 bases and J by 1 base, leaving 12 bases between them. The DNA for the CDR3 is TGTGCCAGCAGCTTAATCCAGGGCCTTTCTGGAAACACCATATATTTT. It specifies CASSLIQGLSGNTIYF.

This clonotype has ten or more counts. The chain recombines TRBV7-9 with TRBJ2-7, with D possibly matching TRBD1 (5 bases). The germline CDR1 and CDR2 sequences are SEHNR and FQNEAQ (reference sequence). The CDR3 covers 13 residues. V lost 2 bases, J lost 2 bases, and 7 bases lay in between. CDR3 region: CASSLLTAYEQYF. The CDR3 DNA reads TGTGCCAGCAGCTTATTGACAGCCTACGAGCAGTACTTC. The complete variable domain, with remaining parts taken from reference TRBV7-9 and TRBJ2-7, reads DTGVSQNPRHKITKRGQNVTFRCDPISEHNRLYWYRQTLGQGPEFLTYFQNEAQLEKSRLLSDRFSAERPKGSFSTLEIQRTEQGDSAMYLCASSLLTAYEQYFGPGTRLTVT.

The rearrangement uses TRBV20-1 and TRBJ1-1, with TRBD1 identical over 9 bases. This CDR3 spans 13 amino acids. From germline, CDR1 is DFQATT and CDR2 SNEGSKA (reference sequence). Trimming cost V 4 bases and J 3 bases; bases outside gene matches: 3. The CDR3 loop is CSATRTGDTEAFF. The CDR3 DNA follows: TGCAGTGCTACGCGGACAGGGGACACTGAAGCTTTCTTT.

The chain couples TRBV10-3 to TRBJ1-2, with 8 bases matching TRBD1. The CDR3 covers 17 residues. The germline gives CDR1 ENHRY, CDR2 SYGVKD. Trimming cost V 7 bases and J 2 bases; bases outside gene matches: 15. CDR3 coding DNA: TGTGCCATCACCTCTGGGGGACAGGCAGGGGTGAACTATGGCTACACCTTC. Translating gives CAITSGGQAGVNYGYTF.

This clonotype was seen ten or more times. V usage is TRBV7-2 and J usage is TRBJ1-5; possibly TRBD1 for D (6 bases). Germline V gene sequence: CDR1 SGHTA, CDR2 FQGNSA. The CDR3 runs to 12 residues. V gave up 5 bases and J gave up 7 bases, with 9 bases separating them. The CDR3 spells CASSTTGQPQHF. DNA for the CDR3: TGTGCCAGCAGCACAACAGGGCAGCCCCAGCATTTT.

The chain links TRBV7-2 to TRBJ1-6; 7 bases map to TRBD1. The CDR3 spans 15 residues. Germline V lookup: CDR1 SGHTA, CDR2 FQGNSA. With V trimmed by 5 bases and J by 7 bases, 8 bases remained unmatched. The CDR3 sequence is CASSQEGTENSPLHF. DNA of the CDR3: TGTGCCAGCAGCCAAGAGGGGACAGAGAATTCACCCCTCCACTTT.

This clonotype has only a few counts. The CDR3, as DNA: TGTGCCAGCAGTCTCTTGGGACAGGATGAAAAACTGTTTTTT. Translation: CASSLLGQDEKLFF. V and J are TRBV27 and TRBJ1-4; 8 bases are shared with TRBD1. The length of the CDR3 is 14 residues. CDR1 MNHEY and CDR2 SMNVEV come from the germline V gene (reference sequence). J gave up 6 bases and V 5 bases, and 5 bases lay outside the gene matches.